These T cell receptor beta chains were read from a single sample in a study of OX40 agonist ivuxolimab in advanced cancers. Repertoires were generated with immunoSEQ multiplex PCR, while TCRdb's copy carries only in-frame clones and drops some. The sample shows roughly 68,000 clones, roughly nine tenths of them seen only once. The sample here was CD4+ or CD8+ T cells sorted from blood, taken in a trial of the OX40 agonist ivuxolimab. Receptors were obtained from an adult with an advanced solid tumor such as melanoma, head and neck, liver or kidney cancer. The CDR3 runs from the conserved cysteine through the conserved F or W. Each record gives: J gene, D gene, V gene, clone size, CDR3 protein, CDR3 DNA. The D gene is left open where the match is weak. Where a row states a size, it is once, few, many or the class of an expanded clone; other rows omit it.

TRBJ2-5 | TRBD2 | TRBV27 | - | CAVKGLAGGEETQYF | TGTGCCGTCAAAGGGCTAGCGGGAGGTGAGGAGACCCAGTACTTC
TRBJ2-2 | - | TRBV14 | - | CASSQFIRGAGELFF | TGTGCCAGCAGCCAATTTATCCGAGGGGCCGGGGAGCTGTTTTTT
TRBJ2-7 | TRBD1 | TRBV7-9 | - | CASSLSRDSSSYEQYF | TGTGCCAGCAGTCTTAGCCGGGACAGCAGCTCCTACGAGCAGTACTTC
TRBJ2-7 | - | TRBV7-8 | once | CASSPSYEQYF | TGTGCCAGCAGCCCGAGCTACGAGCAGTACTTC
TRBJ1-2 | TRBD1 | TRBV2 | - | CASRETGGYGYTF | TGTGCCAGCAGAGAGACAGGGGGCTATGGCTACACCTTC
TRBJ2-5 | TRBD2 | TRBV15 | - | CATSNLQRGQETQYF | TGTGCCACCAGCAATCTTCAGCGGGGGCAAGAGACCCAGTACTTC
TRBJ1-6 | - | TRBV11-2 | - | CASSLAYREHSPLHF | TGTGCCAGCAGCTTAGCCTACAGGGAACATTCACCCCTCCACTTT
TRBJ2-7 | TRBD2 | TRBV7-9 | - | CASSIPGLAGSEQYF | TGTGCCAGCAGCATCCCGGGACTAGCGGGATCCGAGCAGTACTTC
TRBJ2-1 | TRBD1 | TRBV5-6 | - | CASSPTGVNEQFF | TGTGCCAGCAGCCCGACAGGGGTCAATGAGCAGTTCTTC
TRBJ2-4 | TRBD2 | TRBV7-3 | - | CASSLMASGGKNIQYF | TGTGCCAGCAGCTTAATGGCTAGCGGGGGGAAAAACATTCAGTACTTC
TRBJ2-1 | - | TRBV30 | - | CAWIGEAGFYNEQFF | TGTGCCTGGATCGGGGAGGCGGGCTTCTACAATGAGCAGTTCTTC
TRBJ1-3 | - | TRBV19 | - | CASSMNAGVGNTIYF | TGTGCCAGTAGTATGAATGCAGGGGTTGGAAACACCATATATTTT
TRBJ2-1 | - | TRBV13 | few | CASSFEGVSYNEQFF | TGTGCCAGCAGCTTCGAGGGAGTATCCTACAATGAGCAGTTCTTC
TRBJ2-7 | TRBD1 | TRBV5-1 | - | CASSSPQGDSYEQYF | TGCGCCAGCAGCTCCCCACAGGGGGACTCCTACGAGCAGTACTTC
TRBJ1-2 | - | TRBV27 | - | CASSVSRYYGYTF | TGTGCCAGCAGCGTCTCGCGGTATTATGGCTACACCTTC
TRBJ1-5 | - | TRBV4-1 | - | CASSQALLVAQHF | TGCGCCAGCAGCCAAGCCCTCCTGGTAGCCCAGCATTTT
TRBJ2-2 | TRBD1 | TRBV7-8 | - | CASSLALGQTNTGELFF | TGTGCCAGCAGCTTAGCGTTGGGACAGACGAACACCGGGGAGCTGTTTTTT
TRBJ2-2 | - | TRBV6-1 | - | CASSADSPRYTGELFF | TGTGCCAGCAGTGCGGACAGTCCGAGATACACCGGGGAGCTGTTTTTT
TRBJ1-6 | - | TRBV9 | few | CASNSYNSPLHF | TGTGCCAGCAATTCCTATAATTCACCCCTCCACTTT
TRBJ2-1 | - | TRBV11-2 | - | CASSLVWWGSTYNEQFF | TGTGCCAGCAGCTTAGTGTGGTGGGGTAGCACCTACAATGAGCAGTTCTTC
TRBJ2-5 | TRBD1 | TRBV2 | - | CASTPGQGTVETQYF | TGTGCCAGCACCCCCGGACAGGGTACGGTAGAGACCCAGTACTTC
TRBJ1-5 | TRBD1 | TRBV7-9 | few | CASSSTGLGQPQHF | TGTGCCAGCAGCTCGACAGGGCTGGGGCAGCCCCAGCATTTT
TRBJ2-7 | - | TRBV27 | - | CASSFTGYEQYF | TGTGCCAGCAGTTTCACAGGCTACGAGCAGTACTTC
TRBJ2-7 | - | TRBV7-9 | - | CASSLESLETPSYEQYF | TGTGCCAGCAGCTTAGAATCTCTGGAGACACCGTCGTACGAGCAGTACTTC
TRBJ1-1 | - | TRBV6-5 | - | CASSAGIYNTEAFF | TGTGCCAGCAGTGCAGGGATTTATAACACTGAAGCTTTCTTT
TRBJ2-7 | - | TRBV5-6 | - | CASSQTVAVYEQYF | TGTGCCAGCAGCCAGACGGTAGCGGTTTACGAGCAGTACTTC
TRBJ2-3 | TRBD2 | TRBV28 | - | CASRDYSGITTDTQYF | TGTGCCAGCAGGGATTATAGCGGGATAACCACAGATACGCAGTATTTT
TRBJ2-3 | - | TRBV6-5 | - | CASRKGGDTQYF | TGTGCCAGCAGAAAAGGAGGAGATACGCAGTATTTT
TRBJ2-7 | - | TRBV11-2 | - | CASSFGRDYEQYF | TGTGCCAGCAGCTTTGGACGGGATTACGAGCAGTACTTC
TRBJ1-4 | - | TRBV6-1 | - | CASIGKHNEKLFF | TGTGCCAGCATCGGGAAGCATAATGAAAAACTGTTTTTT
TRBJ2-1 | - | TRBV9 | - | CASSPHPGIGYNEQFF | TGTGCCAGCAGCCCCCACCCGGGTATCGGGTACAATGAGCAGTTCTTC